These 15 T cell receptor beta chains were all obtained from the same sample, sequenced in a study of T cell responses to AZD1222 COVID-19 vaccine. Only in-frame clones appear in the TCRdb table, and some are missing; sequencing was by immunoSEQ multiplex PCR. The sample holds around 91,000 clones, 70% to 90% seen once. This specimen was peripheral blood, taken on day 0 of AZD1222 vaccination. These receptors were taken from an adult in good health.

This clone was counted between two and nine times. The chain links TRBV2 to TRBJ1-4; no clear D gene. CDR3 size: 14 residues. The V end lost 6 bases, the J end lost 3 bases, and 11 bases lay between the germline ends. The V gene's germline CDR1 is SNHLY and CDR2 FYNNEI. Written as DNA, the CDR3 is TGTGCCAGCAGCGGGCGTCGGGCTAATGAAAAACTGTTTTTT. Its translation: CASSGRRANEKLFF.

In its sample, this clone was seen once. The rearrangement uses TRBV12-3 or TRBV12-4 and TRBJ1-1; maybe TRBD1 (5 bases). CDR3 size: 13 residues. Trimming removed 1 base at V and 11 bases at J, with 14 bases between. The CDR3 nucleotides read TGTGCCAGCAGTTTAGGGGGGACCGCAGTGGCTTTCTTT. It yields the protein CASSLGGTAVAFF.

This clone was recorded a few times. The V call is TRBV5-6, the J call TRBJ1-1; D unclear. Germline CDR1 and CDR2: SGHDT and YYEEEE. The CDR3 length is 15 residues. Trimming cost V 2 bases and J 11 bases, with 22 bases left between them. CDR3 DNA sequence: TGTGCCAGCAGCTTTTTAAATAGTGTCTCGGGAAGCGCTTTCTTT. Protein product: CASSFLNSVSGSAFF.

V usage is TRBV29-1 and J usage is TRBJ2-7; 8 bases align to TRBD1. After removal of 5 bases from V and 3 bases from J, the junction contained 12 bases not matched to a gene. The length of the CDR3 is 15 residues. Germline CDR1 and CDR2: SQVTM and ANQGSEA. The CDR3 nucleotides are TGCAGCGTTCGGAGCTACAGGGGGGATGTCTACGAGCAGTACTTC. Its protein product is CSVRSYRGDVYEQYF.

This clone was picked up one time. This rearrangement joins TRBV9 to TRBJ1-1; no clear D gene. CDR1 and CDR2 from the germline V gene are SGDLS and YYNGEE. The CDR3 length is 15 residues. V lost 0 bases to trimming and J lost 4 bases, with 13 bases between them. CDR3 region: CASSVGMGWGTEAFF. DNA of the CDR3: TGTGCCAGCAGCGTAGGGATGGGGTGGGGCACTGAAGCTTTCTTT.

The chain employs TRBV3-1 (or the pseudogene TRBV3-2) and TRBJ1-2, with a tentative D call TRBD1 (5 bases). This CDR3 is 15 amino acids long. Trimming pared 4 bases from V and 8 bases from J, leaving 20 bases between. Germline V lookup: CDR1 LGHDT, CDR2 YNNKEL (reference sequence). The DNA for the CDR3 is TGTGCCAGCAGCCCAGCGGGTGGGGGGGTTGGAGGCTACACCTTC. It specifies CASSPAGGGVGGYTF.

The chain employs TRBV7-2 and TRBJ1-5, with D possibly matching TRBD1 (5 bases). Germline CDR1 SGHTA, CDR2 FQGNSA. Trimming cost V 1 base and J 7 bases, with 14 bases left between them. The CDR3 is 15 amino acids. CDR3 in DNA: TGTGCCAGCAGCTTAGGGCAGGGATGGAACCAGCCCCAGCATTTT. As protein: CASSLGQGWNQPQHF.

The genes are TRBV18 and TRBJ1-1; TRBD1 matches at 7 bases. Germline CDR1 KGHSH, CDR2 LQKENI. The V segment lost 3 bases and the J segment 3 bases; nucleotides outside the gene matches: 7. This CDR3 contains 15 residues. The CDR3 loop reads CASSPMKGADTEAFF. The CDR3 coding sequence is TGTGCCAGCTCACCGATGAAGGGGGCAGACACTGAAGCTTTCTTT.

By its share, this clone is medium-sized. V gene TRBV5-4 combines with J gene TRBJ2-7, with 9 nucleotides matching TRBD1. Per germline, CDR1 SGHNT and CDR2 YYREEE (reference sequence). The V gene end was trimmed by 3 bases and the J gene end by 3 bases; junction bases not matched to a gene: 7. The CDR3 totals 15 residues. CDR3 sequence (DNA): TGTGCCAGCAGCTCCGGGACAGGGTTTCACTACGAGCAGTACTTC. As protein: CASSSGTGFHYEQYF.

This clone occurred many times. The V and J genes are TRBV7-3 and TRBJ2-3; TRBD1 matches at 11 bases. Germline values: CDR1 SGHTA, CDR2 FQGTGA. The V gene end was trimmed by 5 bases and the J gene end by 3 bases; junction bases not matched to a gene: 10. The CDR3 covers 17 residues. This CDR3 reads CASSESSGQGATDTQYF. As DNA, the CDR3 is TGTGCCAGCAGCGAATCAAGCGGACAGGGGGCGACAGATACGCAGTATTTT.

The CDR3, as DNA: TGTGCCAGCAGCTTAGCGGCCGCCGGGACTGAAGCTTTCTTT. The encoded protein is CASSLAAAGTEAFF. This chain joins TRBV11-3 and TRBJ1-1; D not certain. Trimming removed 1 base from V and 5 bases from J, with 11 bases in between. The CDR3 runs 14 residues. Germline V gives CDR1 SGHNT, CDR2 YENEEA.

The DNA of the CDR3 is TGTGCCAGCAGTTCGCTCCACGGGCCCCTCCACTTT. It yields the protein CASSSLHGPLHF. The chain combines TRBV6-2 or TRBV6-3 with TRBJ1-6; the D is unclear. Germline V gene data show CDR1 as MNHEY and CDR2 as SVGEGT. V was shortened by 4 bases and J by 13 bases, with 11 bases between the two germline ends. This CDR3 spans 12 amino acids.

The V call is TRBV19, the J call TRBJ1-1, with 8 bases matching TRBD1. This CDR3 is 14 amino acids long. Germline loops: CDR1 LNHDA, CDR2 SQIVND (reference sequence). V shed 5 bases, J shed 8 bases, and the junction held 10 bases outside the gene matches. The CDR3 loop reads CASSQDQGAEEAFF. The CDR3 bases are TGTGCCAGTAGTCAAGACCAGGGGGCAGAGGAAGCTTTCTTT.

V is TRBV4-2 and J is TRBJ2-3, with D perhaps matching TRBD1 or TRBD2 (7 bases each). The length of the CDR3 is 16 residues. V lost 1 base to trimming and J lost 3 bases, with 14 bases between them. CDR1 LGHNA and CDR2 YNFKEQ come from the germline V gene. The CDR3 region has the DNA TGTGCCAGCAGCCAAGGATCAGGGGGGGTGACAGATACGCAGTATTTT. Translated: CASSQGSGGVTDTQYF.

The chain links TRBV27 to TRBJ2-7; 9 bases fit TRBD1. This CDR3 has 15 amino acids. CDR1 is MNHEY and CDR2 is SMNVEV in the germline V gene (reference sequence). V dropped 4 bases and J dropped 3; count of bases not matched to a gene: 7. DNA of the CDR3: TGTGCCAGCAGTTATAGTGGGACAGGGTACTACGAGCAGTACTTC. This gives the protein CASSYSGTGYYEQYF.